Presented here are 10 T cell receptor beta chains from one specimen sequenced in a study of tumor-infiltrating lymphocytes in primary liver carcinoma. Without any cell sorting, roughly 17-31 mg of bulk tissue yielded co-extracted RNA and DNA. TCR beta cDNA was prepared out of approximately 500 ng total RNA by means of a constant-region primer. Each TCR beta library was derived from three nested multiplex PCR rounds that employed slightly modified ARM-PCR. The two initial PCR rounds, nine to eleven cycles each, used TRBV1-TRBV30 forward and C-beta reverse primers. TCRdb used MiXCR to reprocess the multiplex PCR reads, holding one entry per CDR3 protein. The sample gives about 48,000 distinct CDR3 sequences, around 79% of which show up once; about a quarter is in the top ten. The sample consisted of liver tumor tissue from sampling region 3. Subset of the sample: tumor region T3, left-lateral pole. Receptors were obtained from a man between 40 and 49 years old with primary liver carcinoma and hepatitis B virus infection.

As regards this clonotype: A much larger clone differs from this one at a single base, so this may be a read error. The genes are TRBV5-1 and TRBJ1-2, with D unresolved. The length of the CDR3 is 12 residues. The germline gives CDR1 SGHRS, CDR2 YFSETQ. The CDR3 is CSSSLDNYGYTF. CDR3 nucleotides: TGCTCCAGCAGCTTGGACAACTATGGCTACACCTTC.

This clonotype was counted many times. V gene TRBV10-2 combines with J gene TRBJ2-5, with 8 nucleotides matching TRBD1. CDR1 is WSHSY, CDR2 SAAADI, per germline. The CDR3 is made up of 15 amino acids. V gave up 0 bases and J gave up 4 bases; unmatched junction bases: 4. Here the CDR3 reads CASSESDRGGETQYF. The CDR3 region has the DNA TGCGCCAGCAGTGAGTCAGACAGGGGAGGAGAGACCCAGTACTTC.

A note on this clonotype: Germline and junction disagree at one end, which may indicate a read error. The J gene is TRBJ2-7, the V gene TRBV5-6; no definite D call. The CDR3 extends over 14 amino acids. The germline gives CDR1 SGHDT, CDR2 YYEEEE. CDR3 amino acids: CASSLGYIRNEQNF. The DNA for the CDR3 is TGTGCCAGCAGCTTGGGGTACATAAGGAACGAGCAGAACTTC. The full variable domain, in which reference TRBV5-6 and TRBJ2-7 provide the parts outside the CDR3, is DAGVTQSPTHLIKTRGQQVTLRCSPKSGHDTVSWYQQALGQGPQFIFQYYEEEERQRGNFPDRFSGHQFPNYSSELNVNALLLGDSALYLCASSLGYIRNEQNFGPGTRLTVT.

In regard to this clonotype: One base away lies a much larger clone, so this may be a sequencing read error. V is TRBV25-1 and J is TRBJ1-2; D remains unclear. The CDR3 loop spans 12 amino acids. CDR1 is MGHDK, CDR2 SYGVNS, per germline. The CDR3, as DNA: TGTGCCAGCAGTGAGTCCCATGGAGGCTACGCCTTC. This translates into CASSESHGGYAF.

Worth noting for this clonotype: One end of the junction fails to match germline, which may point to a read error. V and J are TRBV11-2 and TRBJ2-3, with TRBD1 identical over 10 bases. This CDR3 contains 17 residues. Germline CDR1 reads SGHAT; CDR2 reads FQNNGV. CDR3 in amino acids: CASSLDLGTGARDTQYF. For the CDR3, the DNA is TGTGCAAGCAGCTTAGATCTTGGGACAGGGGCAAGGGATACACAGTATTTT.

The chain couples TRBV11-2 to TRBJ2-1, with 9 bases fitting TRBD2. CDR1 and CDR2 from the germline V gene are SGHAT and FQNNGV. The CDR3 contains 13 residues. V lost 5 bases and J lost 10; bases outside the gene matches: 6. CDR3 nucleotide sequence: TGTGCCAGCAGCCCCGGGACTAGCCTAGAGCAGTTCTTC. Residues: CASSPGTSLEQFF. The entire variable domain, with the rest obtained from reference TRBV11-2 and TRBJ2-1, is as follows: EAGVAQSPRYKIIEKRQSVAFWCNPISGHATLYWYQQILGQGPKLLIQFQNNGVVDDSQLPKDRFSAERLKGVDSTLKIQPAKLEDSAVYLCASSPGTSLEQFFGPGTRLTVL.

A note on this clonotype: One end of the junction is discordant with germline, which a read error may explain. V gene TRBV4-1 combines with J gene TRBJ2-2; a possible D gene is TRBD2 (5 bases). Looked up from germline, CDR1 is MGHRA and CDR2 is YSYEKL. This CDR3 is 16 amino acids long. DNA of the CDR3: TGCGCCAACAGCCCAGAAGAGGGTCTCGACATCGGGGAGCTGTTTTTT. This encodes CANSPEEGLDIGELFF.

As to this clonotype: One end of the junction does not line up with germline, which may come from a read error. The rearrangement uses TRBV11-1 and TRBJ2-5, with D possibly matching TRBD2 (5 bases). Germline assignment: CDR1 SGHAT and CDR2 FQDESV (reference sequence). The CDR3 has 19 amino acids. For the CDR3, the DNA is TGTGCCAGCAGCCCGCCCCCGGAGATCAGGAAGGACTTCCATGAGACCCGGTACTTC. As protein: CASSPPPEIRKDFHETRYF.

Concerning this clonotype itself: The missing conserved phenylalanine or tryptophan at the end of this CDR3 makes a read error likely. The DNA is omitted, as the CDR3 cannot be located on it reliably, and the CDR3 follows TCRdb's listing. CDR3 sequence: CASSQYHRGYSEQHL. The rearrangement joins TRBV4-1 to TRBJ2-7; no DNA check was done on the table's D call, TRBD1. CDR1 and CDR2 (germline): MGHRA, YSYEKL. Inclusive of both ends, the CDR3 amounts to 15 amino acids.

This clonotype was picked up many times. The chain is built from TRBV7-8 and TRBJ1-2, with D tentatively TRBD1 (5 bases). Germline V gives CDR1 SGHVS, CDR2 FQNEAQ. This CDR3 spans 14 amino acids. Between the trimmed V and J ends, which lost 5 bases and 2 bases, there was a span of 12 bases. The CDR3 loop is CASSLGTANYGYTF. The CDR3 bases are TGTGCCAGCAGCCTAGGGACGGCCAACTATGGCTACACCTTC.